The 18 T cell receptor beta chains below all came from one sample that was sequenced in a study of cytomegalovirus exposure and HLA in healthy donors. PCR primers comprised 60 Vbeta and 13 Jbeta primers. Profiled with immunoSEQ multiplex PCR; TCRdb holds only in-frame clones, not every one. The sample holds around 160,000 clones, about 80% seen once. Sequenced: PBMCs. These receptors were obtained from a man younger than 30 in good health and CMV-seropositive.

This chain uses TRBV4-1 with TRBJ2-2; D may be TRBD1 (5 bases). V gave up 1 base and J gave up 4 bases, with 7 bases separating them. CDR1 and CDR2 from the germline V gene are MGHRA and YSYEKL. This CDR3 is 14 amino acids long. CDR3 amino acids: CASSQGQLTGELFF. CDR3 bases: TGCGCCAGCAGCCAAGGACAGCTCACCGGGGAGCTGTTTTTT.

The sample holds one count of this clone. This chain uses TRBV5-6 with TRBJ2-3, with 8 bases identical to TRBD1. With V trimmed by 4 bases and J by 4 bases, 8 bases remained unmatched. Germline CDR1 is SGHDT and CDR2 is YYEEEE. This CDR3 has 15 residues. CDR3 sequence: CASSEDRVYPDTQYF. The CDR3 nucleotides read TGTGCCAGCAGCGAGGACAGGGTTTATCCAGATACGCAGTATTTT.

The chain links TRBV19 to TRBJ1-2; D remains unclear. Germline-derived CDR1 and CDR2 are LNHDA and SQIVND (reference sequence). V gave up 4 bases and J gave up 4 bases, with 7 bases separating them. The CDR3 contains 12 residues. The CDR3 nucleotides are TGTGCCAGTAGTACCCTTCGCTATGGCTACACCTTC. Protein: CASSTLRYGYTF.

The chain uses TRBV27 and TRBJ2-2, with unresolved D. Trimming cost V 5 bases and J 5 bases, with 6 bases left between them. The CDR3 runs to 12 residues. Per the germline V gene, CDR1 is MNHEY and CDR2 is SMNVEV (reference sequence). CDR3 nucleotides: TGTGCCAGCAGTATCCCTACCGGGGAGCTGTTTTTT. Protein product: CASSIPTGELFF.

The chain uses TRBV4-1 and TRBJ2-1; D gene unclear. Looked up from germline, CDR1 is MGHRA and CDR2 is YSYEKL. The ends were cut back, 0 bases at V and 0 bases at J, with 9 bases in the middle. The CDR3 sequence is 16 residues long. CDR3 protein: CASSQETPSSYNEQFF. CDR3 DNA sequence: TGCGCCAGCAGCCAAGAAACCCCCAGCTCCTACAATGAGCAGTTCTTC.

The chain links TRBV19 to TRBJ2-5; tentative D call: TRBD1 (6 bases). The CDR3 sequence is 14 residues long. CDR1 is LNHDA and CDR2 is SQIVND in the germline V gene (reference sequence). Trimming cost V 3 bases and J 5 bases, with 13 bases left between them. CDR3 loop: CASSIGGRRETQYF. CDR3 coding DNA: TGTGCCAGTAGTATTGGGGGCAGGAGGGAGACCCAGTACTTC.

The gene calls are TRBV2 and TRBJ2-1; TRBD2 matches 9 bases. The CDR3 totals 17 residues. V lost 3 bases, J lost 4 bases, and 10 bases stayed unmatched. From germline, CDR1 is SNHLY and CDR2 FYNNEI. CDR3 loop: CASSEWLAGMSYNEQFF. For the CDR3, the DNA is TGTGCCAGCAGTGAGTGGCTAGCGGGAATGAGTTACAATGAGCAGTTCTTC.

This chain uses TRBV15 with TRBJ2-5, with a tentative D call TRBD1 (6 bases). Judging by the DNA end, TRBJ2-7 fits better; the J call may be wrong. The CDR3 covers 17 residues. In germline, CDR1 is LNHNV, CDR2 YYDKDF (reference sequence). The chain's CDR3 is CATSRDLLRGNSYEQYF. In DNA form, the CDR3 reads TGTGCCACCAGCAGAGATCTTTTGAGGGGGAACTCTTACGAGCAGTACTTC.

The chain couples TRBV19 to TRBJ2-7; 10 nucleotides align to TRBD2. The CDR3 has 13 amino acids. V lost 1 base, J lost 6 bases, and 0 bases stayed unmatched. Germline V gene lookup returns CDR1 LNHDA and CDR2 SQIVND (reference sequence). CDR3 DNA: TGTGCCAGTAGTATAGCTAGCGGGAGCGAGCAGTACTTC. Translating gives CASSIASGSEQYF. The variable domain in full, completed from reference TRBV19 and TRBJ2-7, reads DGGITQSPKYLFRKEGQNVTLSCEQNLNHDAMYWYRQDPGQGLRLIYYSQIVNDFQKGDIAEGYSVSREKKESFPLTVTSAQKNPTAFYLCASSIASGSEQYFGPGTRLTVT.

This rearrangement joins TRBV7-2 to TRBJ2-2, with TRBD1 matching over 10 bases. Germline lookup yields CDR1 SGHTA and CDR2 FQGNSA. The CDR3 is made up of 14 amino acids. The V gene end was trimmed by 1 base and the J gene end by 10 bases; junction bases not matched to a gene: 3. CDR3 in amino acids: CASSLGTGGTELFF. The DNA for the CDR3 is TGTGCCAGCAGCTTAGGGACAGGGGGGACGGAGCTGTTTTTT.

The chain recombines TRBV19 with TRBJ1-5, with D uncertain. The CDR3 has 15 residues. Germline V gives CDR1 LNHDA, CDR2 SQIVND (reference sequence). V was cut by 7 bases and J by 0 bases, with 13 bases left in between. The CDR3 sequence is CASNGEVYSNQPQHF. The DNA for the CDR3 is TGTGCCAGTAACGGGGAAGTCTATAGCAATCAGCCCCAGCATTTT.

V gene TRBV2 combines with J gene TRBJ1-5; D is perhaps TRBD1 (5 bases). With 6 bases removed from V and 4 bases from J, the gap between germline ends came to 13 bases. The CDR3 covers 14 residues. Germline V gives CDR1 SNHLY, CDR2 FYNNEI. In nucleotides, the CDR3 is TGTGCCAGCAGGACAGTGGGTTCGAATCAGCCCCAGCATTTT. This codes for CASRTVGSNQPQHF.

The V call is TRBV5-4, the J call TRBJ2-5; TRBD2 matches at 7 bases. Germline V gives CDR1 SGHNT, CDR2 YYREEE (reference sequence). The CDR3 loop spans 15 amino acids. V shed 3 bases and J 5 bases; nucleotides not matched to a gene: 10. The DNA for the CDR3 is TGTGCCAGCAGCTCACGGACTAGTGGGGAGGAGACCCAGTACTTC. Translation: CASSSRTSGEETQYF.

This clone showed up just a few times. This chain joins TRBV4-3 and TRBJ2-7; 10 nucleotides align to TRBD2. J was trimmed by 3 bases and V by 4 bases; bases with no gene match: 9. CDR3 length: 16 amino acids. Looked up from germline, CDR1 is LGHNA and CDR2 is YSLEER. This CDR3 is CASSRETGLAIYEQYF. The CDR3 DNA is TGCGCCAGCAGCCGTGAGACGGGACTAGCGATCTACGAGCAGTACTTC.

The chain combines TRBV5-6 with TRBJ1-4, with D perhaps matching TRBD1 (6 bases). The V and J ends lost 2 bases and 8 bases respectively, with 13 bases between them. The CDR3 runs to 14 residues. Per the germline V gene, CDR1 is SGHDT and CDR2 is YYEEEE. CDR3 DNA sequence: TGTGCCAGCAGCTTAGGGGGTTTCGGAGAAAAACTGTTTTTT. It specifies CASSLGGFGEKLFF.

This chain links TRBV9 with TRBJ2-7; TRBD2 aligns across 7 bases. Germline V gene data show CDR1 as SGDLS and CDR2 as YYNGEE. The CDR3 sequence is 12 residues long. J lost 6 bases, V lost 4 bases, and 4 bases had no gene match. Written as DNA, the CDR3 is TGTGCCAGCAGCCTAGGGAGGGGCGAGCAGTACTTC. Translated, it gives CASSLGRGEQYF.

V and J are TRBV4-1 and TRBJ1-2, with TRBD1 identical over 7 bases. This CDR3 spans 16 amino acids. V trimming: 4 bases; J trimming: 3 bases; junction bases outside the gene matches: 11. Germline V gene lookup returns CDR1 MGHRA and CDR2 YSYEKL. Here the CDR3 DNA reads TGCGCCAGCAGCCCGATGACAGGGAGGTCAGACTATGGCTACACCTTC. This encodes CASSPMTGRSDYGYTF.

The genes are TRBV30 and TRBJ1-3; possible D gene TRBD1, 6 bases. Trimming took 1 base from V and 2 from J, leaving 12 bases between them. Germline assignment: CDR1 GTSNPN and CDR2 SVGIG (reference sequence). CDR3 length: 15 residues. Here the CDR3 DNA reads TGTGCCTGGAGTGCGGACAGCAGCCCTGGAAACACCATATATTTT. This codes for CAWSADSSPGNTIYF. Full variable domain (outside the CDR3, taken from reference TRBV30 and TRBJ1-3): SQTIHQWPATLVQPVGSPLSLECTVEGTSNPNLYWYRQAAGRGLQLLFYSVGIGQISSEVPQNLSASRPQDRQFILSSKKLLLSDSGFYLCAWSADSSPGNTIYFGEGSWLTVV.